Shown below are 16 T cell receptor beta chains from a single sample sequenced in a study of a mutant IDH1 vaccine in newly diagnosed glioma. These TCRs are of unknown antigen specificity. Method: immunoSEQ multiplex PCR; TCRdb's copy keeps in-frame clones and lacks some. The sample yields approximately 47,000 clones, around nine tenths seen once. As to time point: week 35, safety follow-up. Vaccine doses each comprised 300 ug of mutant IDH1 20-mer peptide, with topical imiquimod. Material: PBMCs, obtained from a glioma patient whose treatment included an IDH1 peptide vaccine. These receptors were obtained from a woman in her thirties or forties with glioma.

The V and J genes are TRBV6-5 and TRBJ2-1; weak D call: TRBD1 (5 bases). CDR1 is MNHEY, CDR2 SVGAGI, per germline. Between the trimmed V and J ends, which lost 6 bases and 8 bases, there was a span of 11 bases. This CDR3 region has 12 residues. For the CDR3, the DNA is TGTGCCAGCAGACTTCAGGGCGATGAGCAGTTCTTC. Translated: CASRLQGDEQFF.

DNA for the CDR3: TGTGCCAGCAGCCCTAGACAGGGAAGGAGCGAGTTGTATGGCTACACCTTC. This gives the protein CASSPRQGRSELYGYTF. The V gene is TRBV13, the J gene TRBJ1-2, with 7 bases that match TRBD1. V lost 5 bases, J lost 5 bases, and 17 bases stayed unmatched. CDR3 length: 17 residues. Germline V gene sequence: CDR1 PRHDT, CDR2 FYEKMQ (reference sequence).

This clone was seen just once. The CDR3 DNA reads as TGTGCCAGCAGTTACTCTTGGGCTCCGGGGGAGCAGTACTTC. It specifies CASSYSWAPGEQYF. The chain uses TRBV6-5 and TRBJ2-7; a possible D gene is TRBD2 (5 bases). Germline CDR1 MNHEY, CDR2 SVGAGI. The V and J ends lost 0 bases and 7 bases respectively, with 13 bases between them. The CDR3 consists of 14 residues.

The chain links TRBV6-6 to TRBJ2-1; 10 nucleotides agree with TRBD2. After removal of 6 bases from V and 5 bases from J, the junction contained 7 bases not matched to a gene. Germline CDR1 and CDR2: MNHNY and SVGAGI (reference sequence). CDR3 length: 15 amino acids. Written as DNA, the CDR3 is TGTGCCAGCAGAGCGGGAGGGCCAGGAGACAATGAGCAGTTCTTC. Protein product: CASRAGGPGDNEQFF.

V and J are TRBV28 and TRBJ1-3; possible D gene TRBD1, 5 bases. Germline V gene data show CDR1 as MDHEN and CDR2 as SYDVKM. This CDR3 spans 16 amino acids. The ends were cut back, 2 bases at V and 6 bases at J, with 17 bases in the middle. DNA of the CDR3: TGTGCCAGCAGTTTAGACCGGGGGACGAGGGTAAACACCATATATTTT. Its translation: CASSLDRGTRVNTIYF.

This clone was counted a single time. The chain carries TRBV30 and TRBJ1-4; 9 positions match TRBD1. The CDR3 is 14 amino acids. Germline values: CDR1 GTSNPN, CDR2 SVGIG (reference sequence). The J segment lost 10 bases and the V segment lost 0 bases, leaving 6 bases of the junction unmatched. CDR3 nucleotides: TGTGCCTGGAGTGTTGGGGGACAGGGCGGAAAACTGTTTTTT. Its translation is CAWSVGGQGGKLFF.

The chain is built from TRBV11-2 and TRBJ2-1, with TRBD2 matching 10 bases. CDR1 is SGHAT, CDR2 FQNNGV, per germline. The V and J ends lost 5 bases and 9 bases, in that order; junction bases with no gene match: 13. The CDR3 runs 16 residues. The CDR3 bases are TGTGCCAGCAGCCCACGACTAGCGGGTAGGGGGGGTGAGCAGTTCTTC. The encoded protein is CASSPRLAGRGGEQFF.

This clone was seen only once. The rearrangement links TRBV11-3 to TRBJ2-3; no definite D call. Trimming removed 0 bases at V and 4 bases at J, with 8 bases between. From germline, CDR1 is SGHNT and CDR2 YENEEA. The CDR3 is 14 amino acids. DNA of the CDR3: TGTGCCAGCAGCTTAGATACGGGCGCAGATACGCAGTATTTT. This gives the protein CASSLDTGADTQYF.

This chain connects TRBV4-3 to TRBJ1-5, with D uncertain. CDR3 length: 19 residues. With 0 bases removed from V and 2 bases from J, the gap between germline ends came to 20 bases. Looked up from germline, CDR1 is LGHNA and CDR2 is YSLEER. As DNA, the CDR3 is TGCGCCAGCAGCCAAGATCTTGTGAGACCCCCGGGTGGCAATCAGCCCCAGCATTTT. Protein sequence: CASSQDLVRPPGGNQPQHF.

The CDR3 loop is CASSQGLTENQPQHF. The CDR3, as DNA: TGCGCCAGCAGCCAAGGCCTGACAGAGAATCAGCCCCAGCATTTT. This chain connects TRBV4-1 to TRBJ1-5; TRBD1 might be the D (5 bases). This CDR3 region has 15 residues. The germline V and J ends were trimmed by 1 base and 4 bases, with 11 bases remaining between them. The germline CDR1 and CDR2 sequences are MGHRA and YSYEKL.

The CDR3 DNA follows: TGTGCCAGCAGTGTAAGCGGGAGTCCCTCCGATACGCAGTATTTT. Amino acids: CASSVSGSPSDTQYF. The chain is built from TRBV2 and TRBJ2-3; 8 nucleotides align to TRBD2. V lost 4 bases and J lost 6; bases outside the gene matches: 9. CDR1 and CDR2 from the germline V gene are SNHLY and FYNNEI. The CDR3 spans 15 residues. The variable domain in full, completed from reference TRBV2 and TRBJ2-3, reads EPEVTQTPSHQVTQMGQEVILRCVPISNHLYFYWYRQILGQKVEFLVSFYNNEISEKSEIFDDQFSVERPDGSNFTLKIRSTKLEDSAMYFCASSVSGSPSDTQYFGPGTRLTVL.

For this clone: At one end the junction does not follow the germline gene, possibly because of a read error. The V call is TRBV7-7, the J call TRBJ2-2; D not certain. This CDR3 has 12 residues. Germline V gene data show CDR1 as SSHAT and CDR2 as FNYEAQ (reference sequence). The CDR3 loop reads CASSFLGGELFF. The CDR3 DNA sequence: TGTGCTAGCAGCTTCCTCGGCGGGGAGCTGTTTTTT.

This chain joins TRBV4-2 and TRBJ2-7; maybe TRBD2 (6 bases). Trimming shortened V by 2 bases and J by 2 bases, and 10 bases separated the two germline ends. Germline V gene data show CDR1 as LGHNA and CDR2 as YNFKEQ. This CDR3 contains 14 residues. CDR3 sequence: CASSQRDSAYEQYF. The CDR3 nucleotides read TGTGCCAGCAGCCAACGGGACTCAGCCTACGAGCAGTACTTC.

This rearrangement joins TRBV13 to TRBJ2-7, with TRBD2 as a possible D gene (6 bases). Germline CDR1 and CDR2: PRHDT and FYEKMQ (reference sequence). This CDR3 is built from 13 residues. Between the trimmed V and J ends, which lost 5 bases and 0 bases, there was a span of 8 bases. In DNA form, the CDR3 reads TGTGCCAGCAGCGCCGGGAGCTCCTACGAGCAGTACTTC. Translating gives CASSAGSSYEQYF. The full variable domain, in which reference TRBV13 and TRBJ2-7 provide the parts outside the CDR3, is AAGVIQSPRHLIKEKRETATLKCYPIPRHDTVYWYQQGPGQDPQFLISFYEKMQSDKGSIPDRFSAQQFSDYHSELNMSSLELGDSALYFCASSAGSSYEQYFGPGTRLTVT.

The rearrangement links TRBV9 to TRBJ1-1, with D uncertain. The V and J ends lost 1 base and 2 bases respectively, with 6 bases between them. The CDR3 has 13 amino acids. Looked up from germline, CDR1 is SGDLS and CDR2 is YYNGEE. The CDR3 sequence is CASSVNTNTEAFF. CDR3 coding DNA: TGTGCCAGCAGCGTAAACACTAACACTGAAGCTTTCTTT.

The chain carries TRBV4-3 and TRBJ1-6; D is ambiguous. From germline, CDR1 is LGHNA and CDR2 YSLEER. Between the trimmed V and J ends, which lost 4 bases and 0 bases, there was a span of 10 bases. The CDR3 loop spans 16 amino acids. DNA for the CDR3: TGCGCCAGCAGCCCTGCCCATAGCTCCTATAATTCACCCCTCCACTTT. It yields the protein CASSPAHSSYNSPLHF.